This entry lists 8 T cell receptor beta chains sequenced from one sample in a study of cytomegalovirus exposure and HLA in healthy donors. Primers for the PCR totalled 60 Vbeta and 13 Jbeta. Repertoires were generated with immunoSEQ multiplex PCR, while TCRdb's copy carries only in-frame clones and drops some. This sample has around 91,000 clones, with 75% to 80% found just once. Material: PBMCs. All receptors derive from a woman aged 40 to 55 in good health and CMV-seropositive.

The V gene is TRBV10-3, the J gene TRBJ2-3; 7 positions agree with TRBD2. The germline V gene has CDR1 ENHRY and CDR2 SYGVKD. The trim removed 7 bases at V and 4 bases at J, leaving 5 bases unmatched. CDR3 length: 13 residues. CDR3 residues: CAINGGGPDTQYF. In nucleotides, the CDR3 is TGTGCCATCAATGGGGGAGGGCCAGATACGCAGTATTTT.

Here the CDR3 reads CASSQGQGGGKLFF. CDR3 sequence (DNA): TGCGCCAGCAGCCAAGGACAGGGCGGCGGAAAACTGTTTTTT. V and J are TRBV4-3 and TRBJ1-4, with 7 nucleotides matching TRBD1. Germline CDR1 and CDR2: LGHNA and YSLEER. Germline trimming cut 1 base from V and 10 bases from J; bases unmatched to any gene: 6. The CDR3 covers 14 residues.

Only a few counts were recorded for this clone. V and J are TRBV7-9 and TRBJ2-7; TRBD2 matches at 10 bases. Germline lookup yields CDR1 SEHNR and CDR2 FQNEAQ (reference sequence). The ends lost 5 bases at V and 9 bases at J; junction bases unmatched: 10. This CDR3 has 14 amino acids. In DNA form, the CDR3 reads TGTGCCAGCAGCCCTAGCGGGACTAGCGTCGTGCAGTACTTC. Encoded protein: CASSPSGTSVVQYF.

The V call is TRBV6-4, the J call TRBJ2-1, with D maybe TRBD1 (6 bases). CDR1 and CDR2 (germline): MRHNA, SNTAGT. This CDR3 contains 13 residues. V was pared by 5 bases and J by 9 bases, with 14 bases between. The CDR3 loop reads CASSTGSQSEQFF. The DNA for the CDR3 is TGTGCCAGCAGTACAGGGTCCCAGAGTGAGCAGTTCTTC.

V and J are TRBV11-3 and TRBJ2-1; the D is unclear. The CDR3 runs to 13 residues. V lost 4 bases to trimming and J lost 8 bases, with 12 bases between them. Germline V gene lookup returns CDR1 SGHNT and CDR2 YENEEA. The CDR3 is CASSSLSLDEQFF. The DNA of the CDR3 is TGTGCCAGCAGCTCTTTGTCCCTCGATGAGCAGTTCTTC.

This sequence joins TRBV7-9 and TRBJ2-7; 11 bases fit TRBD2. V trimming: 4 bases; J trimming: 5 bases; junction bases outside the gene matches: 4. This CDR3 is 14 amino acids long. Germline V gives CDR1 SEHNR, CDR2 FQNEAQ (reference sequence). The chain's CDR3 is CASSSGLAAHEQYF. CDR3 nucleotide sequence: TGTGCCAGCAGCTCGGGACTAGCGGCCCACGAGCAGTACTTC.

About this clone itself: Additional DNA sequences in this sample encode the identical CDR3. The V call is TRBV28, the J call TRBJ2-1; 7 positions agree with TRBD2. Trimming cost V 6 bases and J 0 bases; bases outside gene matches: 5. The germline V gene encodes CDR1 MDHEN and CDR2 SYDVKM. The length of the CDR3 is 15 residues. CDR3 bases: TGTGCCAGCAGCCTGGGGGGGAGCTCCTACAATGAGCAGTTCTTC. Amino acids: CASSLGGSSYNEQFF. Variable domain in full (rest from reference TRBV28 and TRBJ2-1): DVKVTQSSRYLVKRTGEKVFLECVQDMDHENMFWYRQDPGLGLRLIYFSYDVKMKEKGDIPEGYSVSREKKERFSLILESASTNQTSMYLCASSLGGSSYNEQFFGPGTRLTVL.

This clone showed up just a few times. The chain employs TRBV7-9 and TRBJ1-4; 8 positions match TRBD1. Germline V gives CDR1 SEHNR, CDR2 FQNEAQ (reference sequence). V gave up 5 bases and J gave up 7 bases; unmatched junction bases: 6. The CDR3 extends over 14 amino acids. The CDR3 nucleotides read TGTGCCAGCAGCCCAGGGGGCTGGAGTGAAAAACTGTTTTTT. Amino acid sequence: CASSPGGWSEKLFF.